The 22 T cell receptor beta chains below come from one sample, sequenced in a study of T cell changes during pregnancy in multiple sclerosis. Only in-frame clones appear in the TCRdb table, and some are missing; sequencing was by immunoSEQ multiplex PCR. The sample yields about 87,000 clones, just under 95% seen once. The specimen was peripheral blood, collected in the third trimester of pregnancy. These receptor sequences come from a female donor in good health, enrolled as a control in a pregnancy study.

The CDR3 DNA is TGTGCCAGTAGTAGACCTGGGACAGGGGTAAATACCTACGAGCAGTACTTC. It yields the protein CASSRPGTGVNTYEQYF. This chain links TRBV19 with TRBJ2-7, with 10 bases lining up with TRBD1. The length of the CDR3 is 17 residues. Looked up from germline, CDR1 is LNHDA and CDR2 is SQIVND (reference sequence). J was trimmed by 2 bases and V by 4 bases; bases with no gene match: 11.

In this sample, this clone turned up a few times. The chain has TRBV4-2 and TRBJ2-1, with 12 bases lining up with TRBD2. Germline values: CDR1 LGHNA, CDR2 YNFKEQ. The CDR3 extends over 17 amino acids. Trimming at V came to 1 base and at J to 7 bases, leaving 8 bases not matched to a gene. The CDR3 loop is CASSQAASGGGLNEQFF. In DNA, the CDR3 is TGTGCCAGCAGCCAAGCTGCTAGCGGGGGGGGTTTAAATGAGCAGTTCTTC.

This CDR3 is CASSPRLAGRTDTQYF. The CDR3 DNA sequence: TGTGCCAGCAGCCCCCGACTAGCGGGACGGACAGATACGCAGTATTTT. The V and J genes are TRBV11-2 and TRBJ2-3; 11 bases agree with TRBD2. CDR3 length: 16 amino acids. Germline V gene lookup returns CDR1 SGHAT and CDR2 FQNNGV. J was trimmed by 3 bases and V by 5 bases; bases with no gene match: 7.

The chain has TRBV5-1 and TRBJ2-7; no firm D call. Germline loops: CDR1 SGHRS, CDR2 YFSETQ. V lost 4 bases to trimming and J lost 0 bases, with 14 bases between them. The CDR3 spans 15 residues. The CDR3 here is CASSVTMKSSYEQYF. CDR3 bases: TGCGCCAGCAGCGTGACAATGAAGAGCTCCTACGAGCAGTACTTC.

The V and J genes are TRBV27 and TRBJ1-3; TRBD1 matches at 11 bases. The CDR3 sequence is 18 residues long. J lost 0 bases, V lost 5 bases, and 9 bases had no gene match. Germline CDR1 is MNHEY and CDR2 is SMNVEV (reference sequence). Here the CDR3 reads CASSLRTGGTGSGNTIYF. In DNA form, the CDR3 reads TGTGCCAGCAGTCTACGGACAGGGGGCACGGGCTCTGGAAACACCATATATTTT.

This sequence joins TRBV4-1 and TRBJ2-1; D is ambiguous. The length of the CDR3 is 15 residues. Germline CDR1 MGHRA, CDR2 YSYEKL. The ends were cut back, 1 base at V and 2 bases at J, with 9 bases in the middle. The CDR3 protein is CASSQVSFPYNEQFF. Here the CDR3 DNA reads TGCGCCAGCAGCCAAGTGAGTTTCCCCTACAATGAGCAGTTCTTC.

V gene TRBV5-1 combines with J gene TRBJ2-5; possibly TRBD2 for D (6 bases). Trimming took 0 bases from V and 1 from J, leaving 13 bases between them. Germline lookup yields CDR1 SGHRS and CDR2 YFSETQ. CDR3 size: 16 residues. In DNA, the CDR3 is TGCGCCAGCAGCTTGGGGGGGAGGTCCTCCCAAGAGACCCAGTACTTC. Amino acids: CASSLGGRSSQETQYF.

This clone was seen once. The J gene is TRBJ1-5, the V gene TRBV21-1; the D call of TRBD1 is as the table states it, not checked on the DNA. TRBV21-1 is assigned pseudogene status. CDR3 length: 16 amino acids. In DNA, the CDR3 is TGTGCCAGCAGCCTCCGCCGCCGACAAATCGAGCAGCCCCAGCATTTT. It yields the protein CASSLRRRQIEQPQHF.

J is TRBJ2-2 and V is TRBV5-1; weak D call: TRBD1 (7 bases). Germline-derived CDR1 and CDR2 are SGHRS and YFSETQ. This CDR3 comprises 14 residues. V lost 5 bases and J lost 3, with 11 bases in between. The CDR3 sequence: CASRRDRDTGELFF. The CDR3 nucleotides are TGCGCCAGCAGGCGGGACAGAGACACCGGGGAGCTGTTTTTT.

This rearrangement joins TRBV2 to TRBJ1-2, with 7 positions matching TRBD1. J gave up 1 base and V 8 bases, and 25 bases lay outside the gene matches. This CDR3 contains 20 residues. CDR1 and CDR2 (germline): SNHLY, FYNNEI. The CDR3 coding sequence is TGTGCCAGCCCCCGCGGACCCCCCCAGGGGGATATCATAAGTAACTATGGCTACACCTTC. Its translation: CASPRGPPQGDIISNYGYTF.

The chain couples TRBV5-1 to TRBJ2-7; 8 bases map to TRBD1. Germline V gene sequence: CDR1 SGHRS, CDR2 YFSETQ. V was clipped by 3 bases and J by 3 bases; unmatched bases: 11. The CDR3 totals 16 residues. CDR3 in amino acids: CASSSGPDRARYEQYF. The CDR3 coding sequence is TGCGCCAGCAGCTCTGGGCCGGACAGGGCTCGCTACGAGCAGTACTTC.

In DNA, the CDR3 is TGCGCCAGCAGCCCGACAGGGGGCGATAATGGCTACACCTTC. Encoded protein: CASSPTGGDNGYTF. This chain uses TRBV5-1 with TRBJ1-2; TRBD1 matches 10 bases. This CDR3 is built from 14 residues. Trimming removed 4 bases from V and 6 bases from J; junction bases left unmatched: 6. Germline CDR1 and CDR2: SGHRS and YFSETQ.

This chain connects TRBV10-3 to TRBJ2-1; D possibly corresponds to TRBD2 (6 bases). V lost 6 bases and J lost 6, with 12 bases in between. The CDR3 is 13 amino acids. Germline V CDR1 and CDR2: ENHRY, SYGVKD. CDR3 loop: CAIRGGWPNEQFF. The CDR3 DNA reads TGTGCCATCAGGGGGGGTTGGCCCAATGAGCAGTTCTTC.

This chain links TRBV5-4 with TRBJ2-2; D is uncertain. Germline V gene lookup returns CDR1 SGHNT and CDR2 YYREEE (reference sequence). V gave up 0 bases and J gave up 4 bases, with 4 bases separating them. This CDR3 comprises 13 residues. The CDR3 sequence: CASSLVSTGELFF. DNA of the CDR3: TGTGCCAGCAGCTTGGTTAGCACCGGGGAGCTGTTTTTT.

The chain carries TRBV5-1 and TRBJ2-3; TRBD2 agrees at 9 bases. In germline, CDR1 is SGHRS, CDR2 YFSETQ. The CDR3 sequence is 15 residues long. V shed 6 bases and J 0 bases; nucleotides not matched to a gene: 5. As DNA, the CDR3 is TGCGCCAGCAATGCGGGAGGGCCCAGCACAGATACGCAGTATTTT. Residues: CASNAGGPSTDTQYF.

J is TRBJ1-2 and V is TRBV30; the D gene is possibly TRBD1 (6 bases). The CDR3 covers 16 residues. Per the germline V gene, CDR1 is GTSNPN and CDR2 is SVGIG (reference sequence). V gave up 3 bases and J gave up 4 bases, with 21 bases separating them. The CDR3 DNA follows: TGTGCCTGGAGCCAAACCTCCGGGACATCGACCTATGGCTACACCTTC. It translates to CAWSQTSGTSTYGYTF.

The V gene is TRBV5-4, the J gene TRBJ2-5; 14 bases align to TRBD2. Trimming removed 4 bases from V and 4 bases from J; junction bases left unmatched: 3. Germline V gene lookup returns CDR1 SGHNT and CDR2 YYREEE (reference sequence). The CDR3 is made up of 15 amino acids. CDR3 sequence reads: CASSVGLAGVETQYF. DNA of the CDR3: TGTGCCAGCAGCGTGGGACTAGCGGGAGTAGAGACCCAGTACTTC.

The chain combines TRBV28 with TRBJ2-7; D may be TRBD2 (6 bases). There are 13 residues in the CDR3. Germline CDR1 reads MDHEN; CDR2 reads SYDVKM. Deletions cut 6 bases from V and 5 bases from J, with 14 bases between. For the CDR3, the DNA is TGTGCCAGCAGGGACCCGGGGGTCCACGAGCAGTACTTC. Residues: CASRDPGVHEQYF.

V gene TRBV10-3 combines with J gene TRBJ1-1; D remains ambiguous. The CDR3 loop spans 14 amino acids. V was clipped by 1 base and J by 1 base, with 7 bases between them. The germline V gene has CDR1 ENHRY and CDR2 SYGVKD. CDR3 coding DNA: TGTGCCATCAGTGAGTATCAGGAGAACACTGAAGCTTTCTTT. As protein: CAISEYQENTEAFF.

The J gene is TRBJ1-1, the V gene TRBV5-1, with unresolved D. Trimming stripped 4 bases from V and 12 bases from J, with 16 bases between. The CDR3 consists of 12 residues. Germline V gene sequence: CDR1 SGHRS, CDR2 YFSETQ. CDR3 residues: CASSLTQMETFF. CDR3 sequence (DNA): TGCGCCAGCAGCCTCACCCAGATGGAGACTTTCTTT. Supplemented by reference TRBV5-1 and TRBJ1-1, the full variable domain reads KAGVTQTPRYLIKTRGQQVTLSCSPISGHRSVSWYQQTPGQGLQFLFEYFSETQRNKGNFPGRFSGRQFSNSRSEMNVSTLELGDSALYLCASSLTQMETFFGQGTRLTVV.

This chain joins TRBV4-2 and TRBJ2-7; D is perhaps TRBD2 (6 bases). CDR3 length equals 17 residues. With 1 base removed from V and 0 bases from J, the gap between germline ends came to 16 bases. Germline V gene lookup returns CDR1 LGHNA and CDR2 YNFKEQ. The CDR3 DNA follows: TGTGCCAGCAGCCAAGCGGCGGGGCGGGATTCCTCCTACGAGCAGTACTTC. Amino acids: CASSQAAGRDSSYEQYF.

This rearrangement joins TRBV5-6 to TRBJ2-2; TRBD1 matches at 7 bases. The CDR3 extends over 16 amino acids. Trimming at V came to 2 bases and at J to 1 base, leaving 5 bases not matched to a gene. The germline V gene encodes CDR1 SGHDT and CDR2 YYEEEE. The CDR3 region is CASSFLDRENTGELFF. DNA of the CDR3: TGTGCCAGCAGCTTCCTTGACAGGGAGAACACCGGGGAGCTGTTTTTT.